This TCR beta chain came from a study of glioma-infiltrating T cells after dendritic cell vaccination. Study details: Patients had newly diagnosed or recurrent glioblastoma and received dendritic cell vaccines. Dendritic cells derived from monocytes and pulsed with autologous tumor lysate formed the vaccine. General observations from the study: Higher pretreatment TIL content predicted longer progression-free time and survival.

The time point is: after dendritic cell vaccination, including at tumor progression/relapse. Patients had residual fresh-frozen tumor tissue and more than two years of survival data. Clones were sequenced by immunoSEQ multiplex PCR, and TCRdb holds only the in-frame ones, with some missing. There are about 65,000 clones in the sample; around nine tenths occur only once, and around 10% lies in the top ten. Worth noting for this clone: The target antigen is unknown.

The junction had 11 bases not matched to a gene; V was cut back by 3 bases and J by 3 bases. Germline-derived CDR1 and CDR2 are MNHEY and SMNVEV (reference sequence). The CDR3 runs to 16 residues. The receptor's source is a human donor with glioblastoma. The rearrangement uses TRBV27 and TRBJ2-7, with 7 nucleotides matching TRBD1. Sequences were derived from blood, sampled after dendritic cell vaccination. The CDR3 bases are TGTGCCAGCAGTTTCTCTGCCGGGACAGCGAGCTACGAGCAGTACTTC. This gives the protein CASSFSAGTASYEQYF.